The 7 T cell receptor beta chains reported below all come from one sample, sequenced in a study of blood T cell repertoires in COVID-19. TCRdb keeps only in-frame clones here, not all; method: immunoSEQ multiplex PCR. The table lists a few hundred thousand clones, around 87% of them singletons. Sequenced input: PBMCs or T cells enriched from blood (not recorded which). The receptors come from a woman under 30 with acute COVID-19.

The rearrangement joins TRBV7-9 to TRBJ1-3; 9 positions match TRBD1. Germline-derived CDR1 and CDR2 are SEHNR and FQNEAQ (reference sequence). Losses at the gene ends were 1 base for V and 5 bases for J; bases not matched to a gene: 6. CDR3 length equals 16 residues. CDR3 loop: CASSLVQGAERNTIYF. The CDR3 DNA reads as TGTGCCAGCAGCTTAGTACAGGGGGCTGAGAGAAACACCATATATTTT.

This rearrangement joins TRBV13 to TRBJ2-7; the D gene is possibly TRBD2 (5 bases). Trimming pared 0 bases from V and 3 bases from J, leaving 9 bases between. Looked up from germline, CDR1 is PRHDT and CDR2 is FYEKMQ (reference sequence). This CDR3 spans 14 amino acids. As DNA, the CDR3 is TGTGCCAGCAGCTTAGGAGCGGAGCGCTACGAGCAGTACTTC. Translating it yields CASSLGAERYEQYF.

V is TRBV27 and J is TRBJ1-5, with 7 bases that match TRBD1. The germline V gene has CDR1 MNHEY and CDR2 SMNVEV (reference sequence). The CDR3 contains 15 residues. The ends lost 3 bases at V and 3 bases at J; junction bases unmatched: 5. This CDR3 is CASSFGTAFNQPQHF. Written as DNA, the CDR3 is TGTGCCAGCAGTTTCGGGACAGCGTTCAATCAGCCCCAGCATTTT.

J is TRBJ2-7 and V is TRBV5-6, with TRBD2 matching over 9 bases. The CDR3 consists of 18 residues. In germline, CDR1 is SGHDT, CDR2 YYEEEE. V shed 2 bases and J 3 bases; nucleotides not matched to a gene: 15. The CDR3 protein is CASSFTRSSGVGSYEQYF. The CDR3 DNA follows: TGTGCCAGCAGCTTTACTCGGTCTAGCGGGGTCGGGAGCTACGAGCAGTACTTC.

The CDR3 reads CASSYRHRGYEQYF. The CDR3 region has the DNA TGTGCCAGCAGTTACCGACACAGGGGTTACGAGCAGTACTTC. The chain links TRBV6-5 to TRBJ2-7; 7 nucleotides line up with TRBD1. The CDR3 totals 14 residues. Germline CDR1 and CDR2: MNHEY and SVGAGI. With 2 bases clipped from V and 4 bases from J, the junction kept 5 bases outside the gene matches.

This clone was counted a single time. The chain couples TRBV19 to TRBJ2-2, with TRBD1 matching 7 bases. There are 16 residues in the CDR3. Germline V lookup: CDR1 LNHDA, CDR2 SQIVND (reference sequence). V lost 1 base to trimming and J lost 5 bases; unmatched junction nucleotides: 7. The CDR3 DNA reads as TGTGCCAGTAGTATAGCGACAGGGCGAAGGACCGGGGAGCTGTTTTTT. Protein product: CASSIATGRRTGELFF.

J is TRBJ1-6 and V is TRBV28; TRBD1 agrees at 7 bases. V was clipped by 5 bases and J by 7 bases; unmatched bases: 8. The germline V gene has CDR1 MDHEN and CDR2 SYDVKM. The CDR3 is 15 amino acids. CDR3 region: CASSQPGTANSPLHF. The CDR3 DNA is TGTGCCAGCAGTCAACCCGGGACAGCGAATTCACCCCTCCACTTT.